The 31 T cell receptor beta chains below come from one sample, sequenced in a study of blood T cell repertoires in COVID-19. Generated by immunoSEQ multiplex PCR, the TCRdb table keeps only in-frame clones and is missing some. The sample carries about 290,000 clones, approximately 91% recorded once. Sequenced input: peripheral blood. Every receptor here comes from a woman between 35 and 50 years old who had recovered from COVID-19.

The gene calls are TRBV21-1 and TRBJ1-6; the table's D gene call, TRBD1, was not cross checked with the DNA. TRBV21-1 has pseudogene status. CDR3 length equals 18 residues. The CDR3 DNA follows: TGTGCCAGCAGCAAACGAGCTCTTAGGGGGCGGAATAATTCACCCCTCCACTTT. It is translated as CASSKRALRGRNNSPLHF.

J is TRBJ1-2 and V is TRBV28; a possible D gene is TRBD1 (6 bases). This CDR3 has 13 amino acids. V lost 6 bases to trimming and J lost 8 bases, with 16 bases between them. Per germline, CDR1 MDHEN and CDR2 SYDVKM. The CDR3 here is CASSPGTPKGYTF. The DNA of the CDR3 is TGTGCCAGCAGCCCCGGGACACCCAAAGGCTACACCTTC.

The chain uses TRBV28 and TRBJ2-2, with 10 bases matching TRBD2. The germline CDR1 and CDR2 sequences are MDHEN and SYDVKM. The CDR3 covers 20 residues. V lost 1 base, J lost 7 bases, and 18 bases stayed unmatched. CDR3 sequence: CASSLYDPGGLAGVGGELFF. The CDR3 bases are TGTGCCAGCAGTTTATACGATCCAGGGGGCCTAGCGGGAGTTGGCGGGGAGCTGTTTTTT.

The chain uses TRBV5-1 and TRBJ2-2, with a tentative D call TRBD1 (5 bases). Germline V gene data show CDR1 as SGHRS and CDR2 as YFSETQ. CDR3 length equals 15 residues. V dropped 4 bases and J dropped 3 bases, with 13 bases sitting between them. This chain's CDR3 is CASSAQGRDTGELFF. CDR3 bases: TGCGCCAGCAGCGCCCAGGGTAGGGACACCGGGGAGCTGTTTTTT.

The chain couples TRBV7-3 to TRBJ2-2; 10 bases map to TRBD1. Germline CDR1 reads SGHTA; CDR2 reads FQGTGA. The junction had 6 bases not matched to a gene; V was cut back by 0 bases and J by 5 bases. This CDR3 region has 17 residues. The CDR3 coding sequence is TGTGCCAGCAGCTTAACTGCGGGGACAGGGGATACCGGGGAGCTGTTTTTT. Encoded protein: CASSLTAGTGDTGELFF.

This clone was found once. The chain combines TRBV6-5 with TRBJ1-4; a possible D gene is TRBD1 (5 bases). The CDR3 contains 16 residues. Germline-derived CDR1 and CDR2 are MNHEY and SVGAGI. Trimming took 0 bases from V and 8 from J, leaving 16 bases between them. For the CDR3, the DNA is TGTGCCAGCAGTTACTCGTCCGGGACTAGAGAGGAAAAACTGTTTTTT. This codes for CASSYSSGTREEKLFF.

CDR3 DNA: TGTGCCAGCAGTTATGGGCCCGTTGAAGCTTTCTTT. Protein: CASSYGPVEAFF. This rearrangement joins TRBV6-5 to TRBJ1-1; D remains unclear. This CDR3 contains 12 residues. Trimming took off 3 bases at V and 7 bases at J, with 9 bases between the two ends. CDR1 is MNHEY, CDR2 SVGAGI, per germline.

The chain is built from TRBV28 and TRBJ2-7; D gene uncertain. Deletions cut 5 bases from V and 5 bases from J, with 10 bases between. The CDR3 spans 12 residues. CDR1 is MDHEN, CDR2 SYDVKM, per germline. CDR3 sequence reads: CASSPPSHEQYF. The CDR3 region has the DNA TGTGCCAGCAGTCCCCCGAGCCACGAGCAGTACTTC.

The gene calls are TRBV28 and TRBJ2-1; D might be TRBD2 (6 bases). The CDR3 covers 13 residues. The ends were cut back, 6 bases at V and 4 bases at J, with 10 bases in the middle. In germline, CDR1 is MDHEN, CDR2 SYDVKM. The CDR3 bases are TGTGCCAGCAGCCCGGGACTTTACAATGAGCAGTTCTTC. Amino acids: CASSPGLYNEQFF. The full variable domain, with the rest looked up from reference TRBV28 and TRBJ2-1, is DVKVTQSSRYLVKRTGEKVFLECVQDMDHENMFWYRQDPGLGLRLIYFSYDVKMKEKGDIPEGYSVSREKKERFSLILESASTNQTSMYLCASSPGLYNEQFFGPGTRLTVL.

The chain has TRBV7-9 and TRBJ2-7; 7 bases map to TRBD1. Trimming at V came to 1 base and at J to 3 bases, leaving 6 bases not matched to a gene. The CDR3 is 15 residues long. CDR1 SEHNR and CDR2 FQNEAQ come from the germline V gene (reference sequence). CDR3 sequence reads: CASSLGGTGDYEQYF. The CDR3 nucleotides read TGTGCCAGCAGCTTAGGAGGAACAGGGGACTACGAGCAGTACTTC.

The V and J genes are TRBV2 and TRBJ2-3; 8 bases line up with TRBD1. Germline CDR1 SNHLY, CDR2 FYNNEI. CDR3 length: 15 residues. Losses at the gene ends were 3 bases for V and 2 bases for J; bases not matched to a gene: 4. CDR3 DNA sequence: TGTGCCAGCAGTGAGGGGACAGGAACCACAGATACGCAGTATTTT. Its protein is CASSEGTGTTDTQYF.

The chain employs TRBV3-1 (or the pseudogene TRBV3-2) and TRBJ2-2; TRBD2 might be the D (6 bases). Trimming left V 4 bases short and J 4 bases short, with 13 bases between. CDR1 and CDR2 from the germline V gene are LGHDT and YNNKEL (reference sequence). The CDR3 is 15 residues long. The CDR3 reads CASSPSVGGTGELFF. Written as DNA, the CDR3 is TGTGCCAGCAGCCCTAGTGTGGGAGGCACCGGGGAGCTGTTTTTT.

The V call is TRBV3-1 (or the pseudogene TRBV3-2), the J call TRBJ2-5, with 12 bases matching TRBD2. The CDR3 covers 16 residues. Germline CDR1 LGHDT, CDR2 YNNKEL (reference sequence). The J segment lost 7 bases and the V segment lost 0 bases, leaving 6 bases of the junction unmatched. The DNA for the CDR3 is TGTGCCAGCAGCCAAGATGTAGCTAGCGGGAGGGGGACCCAGTACTTC. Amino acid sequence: CASSQDVASGRGTQYF.

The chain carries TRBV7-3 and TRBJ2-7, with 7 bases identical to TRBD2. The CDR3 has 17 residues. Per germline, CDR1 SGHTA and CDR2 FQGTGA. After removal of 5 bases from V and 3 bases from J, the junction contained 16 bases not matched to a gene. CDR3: CASSPPHTSENFYEQYF. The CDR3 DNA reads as TGTGCCAGCAGCCCCCCTCACACTAGCGAGAACTTCTACGAGCAGTACTTC.

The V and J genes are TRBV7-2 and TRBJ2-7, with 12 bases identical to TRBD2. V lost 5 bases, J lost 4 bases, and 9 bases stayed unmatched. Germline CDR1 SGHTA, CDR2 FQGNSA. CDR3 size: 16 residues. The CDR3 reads CASSPATSGSNYEQYF. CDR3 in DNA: TGTGCCAGCAGCCCTGCGACTAGCGGGAGTAATTACGAGCAGTACTTC.

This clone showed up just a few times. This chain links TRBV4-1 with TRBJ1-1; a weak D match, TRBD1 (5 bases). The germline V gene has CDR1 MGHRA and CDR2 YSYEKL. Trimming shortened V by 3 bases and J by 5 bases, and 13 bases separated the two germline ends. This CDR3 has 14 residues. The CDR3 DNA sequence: TGCGCCAGCAGCCATCTCAGGGTCGATACTGAAGCTTTCTTT. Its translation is CASSHLRVDTEAFF.

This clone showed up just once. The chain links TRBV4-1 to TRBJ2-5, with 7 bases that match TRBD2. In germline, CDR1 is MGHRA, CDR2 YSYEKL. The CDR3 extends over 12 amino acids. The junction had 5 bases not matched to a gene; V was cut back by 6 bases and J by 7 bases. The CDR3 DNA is TGCGCCAGCAGAGGGACGGGGGGGACCCAGTACTTC. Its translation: CASRGTGGTQYF.

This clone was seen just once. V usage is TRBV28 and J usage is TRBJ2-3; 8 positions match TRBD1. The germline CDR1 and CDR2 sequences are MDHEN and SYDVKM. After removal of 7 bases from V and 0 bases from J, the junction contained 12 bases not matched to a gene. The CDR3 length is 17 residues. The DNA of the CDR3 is TGTGCCAGCAAACCCCCCCAGGGGGCGCGGAGCACAGATACGCAGTATTTT. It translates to CASKPPQGARSTDTQYF. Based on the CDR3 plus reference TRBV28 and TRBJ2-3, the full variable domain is DVKVTQSSRYLVKRTGEKVFLECVQDMDHENMFWYRQDPGLGLRLIYFSYDVKMKEKGDIPEGYSVSREKKERFSLILESASTNQTSMYLCASKPPQGARSTDTQYFGPGTRLTVL.

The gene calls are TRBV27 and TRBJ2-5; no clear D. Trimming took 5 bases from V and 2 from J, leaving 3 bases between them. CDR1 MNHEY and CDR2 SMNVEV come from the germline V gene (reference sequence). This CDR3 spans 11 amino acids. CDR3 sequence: CASSPQETQYF. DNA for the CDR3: TGTGCCAGCAGTCCTCAAGAGACCCAGTACTTC.

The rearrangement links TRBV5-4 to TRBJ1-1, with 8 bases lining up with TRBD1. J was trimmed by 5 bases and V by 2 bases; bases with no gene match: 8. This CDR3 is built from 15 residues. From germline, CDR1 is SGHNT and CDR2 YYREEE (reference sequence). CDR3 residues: CASSFMDRALTEAFF. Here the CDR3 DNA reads TGTGCCAGCAGCTTCATGGACAGGGCCCTAACTGAAGCTTTCTTT.

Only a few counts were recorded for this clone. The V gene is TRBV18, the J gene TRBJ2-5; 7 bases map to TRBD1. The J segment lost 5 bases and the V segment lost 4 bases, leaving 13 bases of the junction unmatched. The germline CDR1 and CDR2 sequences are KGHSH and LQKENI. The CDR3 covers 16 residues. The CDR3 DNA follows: TGTGCCAGCTCACACACCCGGGACAGATTTGGGGAGACCCAGTACTTC. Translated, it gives CASSHTRDRFGETQYF.

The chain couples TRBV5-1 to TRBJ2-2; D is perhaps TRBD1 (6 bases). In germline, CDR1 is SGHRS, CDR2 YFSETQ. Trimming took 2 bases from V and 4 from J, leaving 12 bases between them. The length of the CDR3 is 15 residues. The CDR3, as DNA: TGCGCCAGCAGCTTCCAGGGGTCGGGCACCGGGGAGCTGTTTTTT. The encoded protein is CASSFQGSGTGELFF. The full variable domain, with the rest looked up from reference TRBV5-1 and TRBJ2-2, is KAGVTQTPRYLIKTRGQQVTLSCSPISGHRSVSWYQQTPGQGLQFLFEYFSETQRNKGNFPGRFSGRQFSNSRSEMNVSTLELGDSALYLCASSFQGSGTGELFFGEGSRLTVL.

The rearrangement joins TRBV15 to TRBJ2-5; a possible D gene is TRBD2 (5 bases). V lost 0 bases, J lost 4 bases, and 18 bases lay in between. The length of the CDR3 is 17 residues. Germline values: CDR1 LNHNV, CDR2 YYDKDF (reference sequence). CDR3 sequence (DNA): TGTGCCACCAGCAGAGATCTCGTGGTTCCGGCGGGAGAGACCCAGTACTTC. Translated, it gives CATSRDLVVPAGETQYF.

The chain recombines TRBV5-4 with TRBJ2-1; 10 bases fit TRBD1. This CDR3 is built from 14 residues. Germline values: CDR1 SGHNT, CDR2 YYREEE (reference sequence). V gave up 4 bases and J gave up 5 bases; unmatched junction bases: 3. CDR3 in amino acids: CASSTDRGNNEQFF. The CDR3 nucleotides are TGTGCCAGCAGCACGGACAGGGGGAACAATGAGCAGTTCTTC. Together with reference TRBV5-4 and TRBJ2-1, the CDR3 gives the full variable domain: ETGVTQSPTHLIKTRGQQVTLRCSSQSGHNTVSWYQQALGQGPQFIFQYYREEENGRGNFPPRFSGLQFPNYSSELNVNALELDDSALYLCASSTDRGNNEQFFGPGTRLTVL.

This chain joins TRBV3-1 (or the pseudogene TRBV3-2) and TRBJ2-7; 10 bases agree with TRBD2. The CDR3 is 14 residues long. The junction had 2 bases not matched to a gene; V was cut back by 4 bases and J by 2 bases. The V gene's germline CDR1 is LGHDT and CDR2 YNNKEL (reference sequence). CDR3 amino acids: CASSRTSGAYEQYF. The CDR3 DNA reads TGTGCCAGCAGCCGGACTAGCGGTGCCTACGAGCAGTACTTC.

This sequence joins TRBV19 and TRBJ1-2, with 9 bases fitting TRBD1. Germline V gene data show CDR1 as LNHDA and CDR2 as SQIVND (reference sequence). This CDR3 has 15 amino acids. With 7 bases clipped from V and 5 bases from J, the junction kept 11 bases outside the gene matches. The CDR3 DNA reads TGTGCCAGTATAGCGAGGACAGGGGTACATTATGGCTACACCTTC. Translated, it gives CASIARTGVHYGYTF.

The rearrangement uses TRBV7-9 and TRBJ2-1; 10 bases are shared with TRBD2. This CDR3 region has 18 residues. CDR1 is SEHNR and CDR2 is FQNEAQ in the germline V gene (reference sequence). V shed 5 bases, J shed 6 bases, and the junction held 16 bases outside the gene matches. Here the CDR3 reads CASSLGLAGVPSANEQFF. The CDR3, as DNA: TGTGCCAGCAGCCTAGGCCTAGCGGGAGTACCATCTGCCAATGAGCAGTTCTTC. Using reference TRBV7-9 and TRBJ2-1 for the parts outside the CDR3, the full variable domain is DTGVSQNPRHKITKRGQNVTFRCDPISEHNRLYWYRQTLGQGPEFLTYFQNEAQLEKSRLLSDRFSAERPKGSFSTLEIQRTEQGDSAMYLCASSLGLAGVPSANEQFFGPGTRLTVL.

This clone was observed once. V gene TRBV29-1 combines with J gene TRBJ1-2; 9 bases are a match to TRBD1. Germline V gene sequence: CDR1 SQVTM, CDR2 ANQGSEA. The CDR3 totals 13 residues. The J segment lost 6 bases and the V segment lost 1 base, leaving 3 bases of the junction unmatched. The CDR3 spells CSVEVQGANGYTF. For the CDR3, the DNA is TGCAGCGTTGAAGTACAGGGGGCTAATGGCTACACCTTC.

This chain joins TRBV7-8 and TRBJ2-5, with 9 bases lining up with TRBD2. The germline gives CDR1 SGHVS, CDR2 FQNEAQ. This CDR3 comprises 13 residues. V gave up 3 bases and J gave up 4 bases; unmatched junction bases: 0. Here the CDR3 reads CASSLGLAETQYF. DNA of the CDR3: TGTGCCAGCAGCTTGGGACTAGCAGAGACCCAGTACTTC.

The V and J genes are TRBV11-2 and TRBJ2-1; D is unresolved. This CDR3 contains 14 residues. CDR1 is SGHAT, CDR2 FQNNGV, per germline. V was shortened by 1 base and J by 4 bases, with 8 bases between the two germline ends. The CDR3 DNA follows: TGTGCCAGCAGCTTAGTCCCGAGGTACAATGAGCAGTTCTTC. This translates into CASSLVPRYNEQFF.

This chain's CDR3 is CASSQTASRGTDTQYF. CDR3 nucleotides: TGTGCCAGCAGCCAAACCGCATCGCGGGGCACAGATACGCAGTATTTT. This chain joins TRBV3-1 (or the pseudogene TRBV3-2) and TRBJ2-3; TRBD2 might be the D (5 bases). The CDR3 has 16 residues. From germline, CDR1 is LGHDT and CDR2 YNNKEL (reference sequence). Trimming took 2 bases from V and 1 from J, leaving 13 bases between them.